At least ten counts were recorded for the clone carrying this T cell receptor beta chain. The entry originates in a study of spatial heterogeneity in lung cancer. Germline V gene sequence: CDR1 DFQATT, CDR2 SNEGSKA (reference sequence). The CDR3 runs 13 residues. V dropped 3 bases and J dropped 2 bases, with 11 bases sitting between them. TCRdb re-called the 5' RACE reads with MiXCR, one entry per CDR3 protein. The sample comprises approximately 56,000 distinct CDR3 sequences, around 6.7% of which are singletons, and 35% rests with the top ten. Indicated time point: blood at routine non-recurrence follow-up after resection. Researchers sequenced whole RNA taken from tumor, nontumor lung or frozen PBMC without sorting.

The V call is TRBV20-1, the J call TRBJ2-7; tentatively, D is TRBD2 (5 bases). The sequencing here drew on PBMCs, taken at follow-up. The TCR was taken from a female donor with early-stage non-small cell lung cancer. In nucleotides, the CDR3 is TGCAGTGCTAGCCAGCGGTCGGCCTACGAGCAGTACTTC. It encodes CSASQRSAYEQYF.